There are many counts of the clone carrying this TCR beta chain. This sample stems from a study of T cells in Graves' hyperthyroidism and ophthalmopathy. Germline V gene lookup returns CDR1 GTSNPN and CDR2 SVGIG (reference sequence). Trimming removed 1 base at V and 10 bases at J, with 16 bases between. There are 13 residues in the CDR3. RNA transcripts served as the template for amplifying TCR beta CDR3 regions. A first-round RT-PCR of the TCR CDR3 used the HTBI primer set. In TCRdb, the multiplex PCR reads were re-called with MiXCR into one record per CDR3 protein. This sample has fewer than 900,000 distinct CDR3 sequences, with around 17% found just once.

V is TRBV30 and J is TRBJ1-1, with D unclear. Material for sequencing was blood. This clonotype was obtained from a man younger than 35 with Graves' hyperthyroidism. CDR3 DNA sequence: TGTGCCTGGAGTGGGAGAGAGTTCCGGCGAGCTTTCTTT. Amino acid sequence: CAWSGREFRRAFF. The variable domain in full, completed from reference TRBV30 and TRBJ1-1, reads SQTIHQWPATLVQPVGSPLSLECTVEGTSNPNLYWYRQAAGRGLQLLFYSVGIGQISSEVPQNLSASRPQDRQFILSSKKLLLSDSGFYLCAWSGREFRRAFFGQGTRLTVV.